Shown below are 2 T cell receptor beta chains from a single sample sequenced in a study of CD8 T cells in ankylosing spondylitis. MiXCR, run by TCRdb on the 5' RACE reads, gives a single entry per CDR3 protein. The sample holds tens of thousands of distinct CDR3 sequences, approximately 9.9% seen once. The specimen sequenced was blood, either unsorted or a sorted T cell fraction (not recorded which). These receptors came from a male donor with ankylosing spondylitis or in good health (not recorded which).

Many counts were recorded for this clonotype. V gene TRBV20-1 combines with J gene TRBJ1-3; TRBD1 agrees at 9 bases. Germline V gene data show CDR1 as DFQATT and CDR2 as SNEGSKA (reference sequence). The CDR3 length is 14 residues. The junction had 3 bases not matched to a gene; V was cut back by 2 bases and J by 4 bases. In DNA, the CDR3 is TGCAGTGCTAGATCAGGGACAGGGGGAAACACCATATATTTT. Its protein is CSARSGTGGNTIYF.

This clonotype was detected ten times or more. DNA for the CDR3: TGCGCCAGCAAACGGCGGGGGCAGAGTGAGCAGTTCTTC. It encodes CASKRRGQSEQFF. The rearrangement links TRBV5-1 to TRBJ2-1; a weak D match, TRBD2 (7 bases). CDR3 length: 13 amino acids. Trimming removed 6 bases from V and 9 bases from J, with 16 bases in between. The germline V gene encodes CDR1 SGHRS and CDR2 YFSETQ.